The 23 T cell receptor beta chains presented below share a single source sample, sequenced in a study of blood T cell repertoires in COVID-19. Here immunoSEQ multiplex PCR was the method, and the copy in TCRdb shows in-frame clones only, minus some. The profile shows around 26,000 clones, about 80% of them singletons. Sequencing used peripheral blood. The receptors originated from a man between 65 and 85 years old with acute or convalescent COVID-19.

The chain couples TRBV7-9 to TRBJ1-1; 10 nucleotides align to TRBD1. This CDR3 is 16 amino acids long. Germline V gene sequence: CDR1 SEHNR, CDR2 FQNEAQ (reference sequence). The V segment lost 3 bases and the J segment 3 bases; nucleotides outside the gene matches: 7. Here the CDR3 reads CASSFPGQGSYTEAFF. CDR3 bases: TGTGCCAGCAGCTTCCCGGGACAGGGGTCTTACACTGAAGCTTTCTTT. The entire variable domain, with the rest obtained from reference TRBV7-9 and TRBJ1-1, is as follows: DTGVSQNPRHKITKRGQNVTFRCDPISEHNRLYWYRQTLGQGPEFLTYFQNEAQLEKSRLLSDRFSAERPKGSFSTLEIQRTEQGDSAMYLCASSFPGQGSYTEAFFGQGTRLTVV.

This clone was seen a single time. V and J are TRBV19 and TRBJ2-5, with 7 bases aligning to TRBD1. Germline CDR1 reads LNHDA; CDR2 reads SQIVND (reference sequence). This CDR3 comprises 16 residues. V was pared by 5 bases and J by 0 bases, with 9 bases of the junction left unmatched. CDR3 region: CASSVGQIAYQETQYF. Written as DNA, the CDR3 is TGTGCCAGTAGTGTGGGACAGATCGCGTACCAAGAGACCCAGTACTTC.

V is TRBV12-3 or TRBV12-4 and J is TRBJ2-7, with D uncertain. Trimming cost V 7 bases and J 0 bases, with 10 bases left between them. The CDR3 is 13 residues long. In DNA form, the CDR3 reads TGTGCCAGCACCTCATCGGGCTCCTACGAGCAGTACTTC. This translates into CASTSSGSYEQYF.

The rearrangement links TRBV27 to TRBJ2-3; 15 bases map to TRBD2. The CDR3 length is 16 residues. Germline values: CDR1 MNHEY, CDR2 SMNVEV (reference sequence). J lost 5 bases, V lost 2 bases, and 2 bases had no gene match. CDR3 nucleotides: TGTGCCAGCAGTTTAGGACTAGCGGGGGGGCAAGATACGCAGTATTTT. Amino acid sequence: CASSLGLAGGQDTQYF.

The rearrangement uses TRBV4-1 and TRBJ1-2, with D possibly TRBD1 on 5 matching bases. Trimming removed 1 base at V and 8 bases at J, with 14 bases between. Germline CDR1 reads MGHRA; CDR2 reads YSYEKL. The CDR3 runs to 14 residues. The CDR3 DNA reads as TGCGCCAGCAGCCAAGCTAACGGGGGTGGGGGCTACACCTTC. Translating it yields CASSQANGGGGYTF.

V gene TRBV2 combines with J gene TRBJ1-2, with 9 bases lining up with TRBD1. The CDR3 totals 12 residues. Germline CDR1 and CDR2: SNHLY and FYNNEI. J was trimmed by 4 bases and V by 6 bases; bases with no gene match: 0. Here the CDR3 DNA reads TGTGCCAGCAGGACAGGGGGCTATGGCTACACCTTC. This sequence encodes CASRTGGYGYTF.

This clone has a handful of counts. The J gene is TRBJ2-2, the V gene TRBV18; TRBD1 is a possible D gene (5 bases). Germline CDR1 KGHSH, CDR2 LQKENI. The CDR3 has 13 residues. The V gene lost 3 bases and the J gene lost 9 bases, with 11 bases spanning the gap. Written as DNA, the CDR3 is TGTGCCAGCTCACCTAGACAGACCCGGGAGCTGTTTTTT. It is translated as CASSPRQTRELFF.

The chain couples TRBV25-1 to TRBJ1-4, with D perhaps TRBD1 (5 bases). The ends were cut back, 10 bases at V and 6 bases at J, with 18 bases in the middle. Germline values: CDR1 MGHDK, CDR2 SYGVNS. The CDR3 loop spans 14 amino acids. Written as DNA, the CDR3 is TGTGCCACCTCCACTGGGGCAGAAGATGAAAAACTGTTTTTT. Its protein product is CATSTGAEDEKLFF.

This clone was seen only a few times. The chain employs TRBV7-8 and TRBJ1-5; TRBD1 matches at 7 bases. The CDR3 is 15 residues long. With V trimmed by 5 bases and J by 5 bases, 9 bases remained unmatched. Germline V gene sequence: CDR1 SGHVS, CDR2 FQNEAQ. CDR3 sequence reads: CASSRKTGEDQPQHF. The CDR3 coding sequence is TGTGCCAGCAGCCGGAAAACAGGGGAGGATCAGCCCCAGCATTTT.

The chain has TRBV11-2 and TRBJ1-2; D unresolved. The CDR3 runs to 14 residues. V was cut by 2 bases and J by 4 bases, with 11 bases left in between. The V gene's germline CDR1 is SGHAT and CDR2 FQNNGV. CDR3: CASSLSSSGYGYTF. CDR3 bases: TGTGCCAGCAGCTTATCGTCGTCCGGCTATGGCTACACCTTC.

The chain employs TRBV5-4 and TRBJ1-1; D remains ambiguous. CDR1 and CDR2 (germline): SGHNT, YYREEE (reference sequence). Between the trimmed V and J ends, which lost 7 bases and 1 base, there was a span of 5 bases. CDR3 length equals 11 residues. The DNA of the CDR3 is TGTGCCAGCCAACAGAACACTGAAGCTTTCTTT. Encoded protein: CASQQNTEAFF.

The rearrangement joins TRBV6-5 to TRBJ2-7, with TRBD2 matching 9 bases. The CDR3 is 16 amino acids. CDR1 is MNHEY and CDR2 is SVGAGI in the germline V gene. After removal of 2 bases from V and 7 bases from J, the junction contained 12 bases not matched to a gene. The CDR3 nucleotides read TGTGCCAGCAGTTACCAGACGGTAGCGGGAGTGCGGGAGCAGTACTTC. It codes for CASSYQTVAGVREQYF.

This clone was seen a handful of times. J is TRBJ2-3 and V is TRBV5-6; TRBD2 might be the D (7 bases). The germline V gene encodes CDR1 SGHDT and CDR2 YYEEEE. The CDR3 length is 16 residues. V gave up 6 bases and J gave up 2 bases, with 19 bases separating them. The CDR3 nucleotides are TGTGCCAGCACGGGGAGGGGGGTCCCCATCACAGATACGCAGTATTTT. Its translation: CASTGRGVPITDTQYF.

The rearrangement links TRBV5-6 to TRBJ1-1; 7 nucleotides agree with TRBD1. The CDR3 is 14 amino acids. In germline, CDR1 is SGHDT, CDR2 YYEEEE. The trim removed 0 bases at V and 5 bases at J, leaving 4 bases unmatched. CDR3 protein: CASSLAARGTEAFF. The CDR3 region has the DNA TGTGCCAGCAGCTTGGCCGCCAGGGGGACTGAAGCTTTCTTT.

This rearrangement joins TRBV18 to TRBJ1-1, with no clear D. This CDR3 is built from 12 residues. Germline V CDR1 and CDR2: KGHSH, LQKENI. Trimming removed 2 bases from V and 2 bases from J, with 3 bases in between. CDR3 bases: TGTGCCAGCTCACCAAGCAACACTGAAGCTTTCTTT. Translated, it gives CASSPSNTEAFF.

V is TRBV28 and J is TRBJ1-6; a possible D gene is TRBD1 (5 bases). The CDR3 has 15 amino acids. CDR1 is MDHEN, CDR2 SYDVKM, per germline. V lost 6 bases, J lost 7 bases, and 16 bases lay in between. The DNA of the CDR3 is TGTGCCAGCAGCCGGAAACCGGGGGGGAATTCACCCCTCCACTTT. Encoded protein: CASSRKPGGNSPLHF.

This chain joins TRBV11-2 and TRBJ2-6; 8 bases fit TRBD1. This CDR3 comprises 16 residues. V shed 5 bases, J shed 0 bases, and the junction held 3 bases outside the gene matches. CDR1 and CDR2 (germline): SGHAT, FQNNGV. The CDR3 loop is CASSAGTGSGANVLTF. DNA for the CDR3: TGTGCCAGCAGCGCCGGGACAGGCTCTGGGGCCAACGTCCTGACTTTC.

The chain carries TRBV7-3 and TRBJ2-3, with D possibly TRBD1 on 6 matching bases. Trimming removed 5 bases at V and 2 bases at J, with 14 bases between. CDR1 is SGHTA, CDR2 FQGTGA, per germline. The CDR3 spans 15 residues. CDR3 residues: CASSTTGGYTDTQYF. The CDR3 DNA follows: TGTGCCAGCAGCACGACAGGAGGCTACACAGATACGCAGTATTTT.

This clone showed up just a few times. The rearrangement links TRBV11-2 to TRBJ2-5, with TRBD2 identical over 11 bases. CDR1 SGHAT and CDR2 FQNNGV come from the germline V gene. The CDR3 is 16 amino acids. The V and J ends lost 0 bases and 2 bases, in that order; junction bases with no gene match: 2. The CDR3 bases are TGTGCCAGCAGCTTAGACGTAGCGGGGGGGCAAGAGACCCAGTACTTC. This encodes CASSLDVAGGQETQYF.

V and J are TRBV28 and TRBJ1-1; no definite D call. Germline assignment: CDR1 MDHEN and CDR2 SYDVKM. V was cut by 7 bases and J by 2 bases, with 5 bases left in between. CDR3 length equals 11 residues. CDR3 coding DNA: TGTGCCAGCACCGTAAACACTGAAGCTTTCTTT. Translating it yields CASTVNTEAFF.

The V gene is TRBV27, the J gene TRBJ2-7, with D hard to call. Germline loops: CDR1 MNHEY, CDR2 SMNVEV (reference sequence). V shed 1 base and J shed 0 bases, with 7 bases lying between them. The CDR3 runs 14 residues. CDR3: CASSLFYSSYEQYF. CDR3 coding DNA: TGTGCCAGCAGTTTATTTTACTCCTCCTACGAGCAGTACTTC.

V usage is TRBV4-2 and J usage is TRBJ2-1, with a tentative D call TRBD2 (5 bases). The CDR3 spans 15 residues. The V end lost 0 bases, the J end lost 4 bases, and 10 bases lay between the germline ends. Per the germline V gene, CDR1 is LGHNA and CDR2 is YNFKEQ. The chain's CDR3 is CASSQDIGGYNEQFF. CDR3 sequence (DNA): TGTGCCAGCAGCCAAGATATCGGAGGTTACAATGAGCAGTTCTTC.

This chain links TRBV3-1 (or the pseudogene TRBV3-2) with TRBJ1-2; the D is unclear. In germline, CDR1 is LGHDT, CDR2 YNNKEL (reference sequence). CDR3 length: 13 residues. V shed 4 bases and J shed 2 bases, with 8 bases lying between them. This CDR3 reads CASSRPENYGYTF. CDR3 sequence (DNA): TGTGCCAGCAGCCGCCCAGAAAACTATGGCTACACCTTC.